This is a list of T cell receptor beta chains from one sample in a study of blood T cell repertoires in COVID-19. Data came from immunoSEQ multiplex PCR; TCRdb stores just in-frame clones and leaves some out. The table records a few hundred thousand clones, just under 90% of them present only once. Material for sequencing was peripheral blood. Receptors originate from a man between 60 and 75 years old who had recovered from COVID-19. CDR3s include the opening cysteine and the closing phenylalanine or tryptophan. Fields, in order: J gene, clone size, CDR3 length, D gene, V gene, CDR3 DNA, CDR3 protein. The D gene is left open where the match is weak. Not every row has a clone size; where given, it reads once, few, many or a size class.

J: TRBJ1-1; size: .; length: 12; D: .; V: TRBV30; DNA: TGTGCCTGGAGGGATCCGGCCCCGGGATCTTTCTTT; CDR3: CAWRDPAPGSFF
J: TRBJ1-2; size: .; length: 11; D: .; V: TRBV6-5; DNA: TGTGCCAGCAGGGCCCCCTATGGCTACACCTTC; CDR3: CASRAPYGYTF
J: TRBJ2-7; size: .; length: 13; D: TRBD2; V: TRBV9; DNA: TGTGCCAGCAGCGCCGGGGGGTACTACGAGCAGTACTTC; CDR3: CASSAGGYYEQYF
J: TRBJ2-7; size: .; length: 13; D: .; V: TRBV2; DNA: TGTGCCAGCCGGGACTCGGGTGCCTACGAGCAGTACTTC; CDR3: CASRDSGAYEQYF
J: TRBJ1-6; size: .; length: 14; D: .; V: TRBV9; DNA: TGTGCCAGCAGCGTAGGGGGGGGGAATTCACCCCTCCACTTT; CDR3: CASSVGGGNSPLHF
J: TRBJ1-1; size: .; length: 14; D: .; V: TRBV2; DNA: TGTGCCAGCATGCTAGGGGTCCCCCAAAGTGAAGCTTTCTTT; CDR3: CASMLGVPQSEAFF
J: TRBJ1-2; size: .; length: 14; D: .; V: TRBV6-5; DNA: TGTGCCAGCAGTTCCGCCGACAGCACCTATGGCTACACCTTC; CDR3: CASSSADSTYGYTF
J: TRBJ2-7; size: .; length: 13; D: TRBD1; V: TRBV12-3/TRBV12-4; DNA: TGTGCCAGCAGTGGGACAGGTCCCCACGAGCAGTACTTC; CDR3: CASSGTGPHEQYF
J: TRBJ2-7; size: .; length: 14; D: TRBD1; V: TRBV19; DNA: TGTGCCAGTAGTATTGGGACAGGGAGCTACGAGCAGTACTTC; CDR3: CASSIGTGSYEQYF
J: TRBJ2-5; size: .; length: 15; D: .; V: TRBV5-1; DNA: TGCGCCAGCAGCCCGGGGGAGTCATCTCAAGAGACCCAGTACTTC; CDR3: CASSPGESSQETQYF
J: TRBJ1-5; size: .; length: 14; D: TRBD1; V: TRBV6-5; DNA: TGTGCCAGCAGAGAGACAGGGGGTCATCAGCCCCAGCATTTT; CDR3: CASRETGGHQPQHF
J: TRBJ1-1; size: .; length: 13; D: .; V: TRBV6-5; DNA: TGTGCCAGCAGTTTTATGAGTGACACTGAAGCTTTCTTT; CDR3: CASSFMSDTEAFF
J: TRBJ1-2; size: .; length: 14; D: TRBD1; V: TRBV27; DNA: TGTGCCAGCAGTTTATGGGGACAGGGGGTGGGCTACACCTTC; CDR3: CASSLWGQGVGYTF
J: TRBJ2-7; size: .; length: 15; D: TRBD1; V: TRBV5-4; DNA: TGTGCCAGCAGCCCTAGACAGGGACAGTCCTACGAGCAGTACTTC; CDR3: CASSPRQGQSYEQYF
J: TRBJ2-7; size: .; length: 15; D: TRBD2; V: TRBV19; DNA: TGTGCCAGTAGTGCCACTAGCGGGGGGTCCTACGAGCAGTACTTC; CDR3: CASSATSGGSYEQYF
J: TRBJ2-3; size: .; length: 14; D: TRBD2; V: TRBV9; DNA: TGTGCCAGCAGCGTAGAAGCGGGGCCAGATACGCAGTATTTT; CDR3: CASSVEAGPDTQYF
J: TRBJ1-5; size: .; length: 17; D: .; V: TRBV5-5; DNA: TGTGCCAGCAGCTTGGGAGACAGCTATAATAGCAATCAGCCCCAGCATTTT; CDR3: CASSLGDSYNSNQPQHF
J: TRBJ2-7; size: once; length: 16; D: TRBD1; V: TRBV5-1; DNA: TGCGCCAGCAGCTCAACCGGGACAGGGGGCCCACTCGAGCAGTACTTC; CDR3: CASSSTGTGGPLEQYF
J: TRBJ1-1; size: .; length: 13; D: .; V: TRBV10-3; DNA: TGTGCCCACGGGGGGGTAGGGGGCACTGAAGCTTTCTTT; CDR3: CAHGGVGGTEAFF
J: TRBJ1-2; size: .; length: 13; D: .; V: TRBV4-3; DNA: TGCGCCAGCAGCCCTCACAGGGCTTATGGCTACACCTTC; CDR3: CASSPHRAYGYTF
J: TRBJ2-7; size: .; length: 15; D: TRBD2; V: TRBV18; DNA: TGTGCCAGCTCACCAGGGGCGGGGGGCCCCTACGAGCAGTACTTC; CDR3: CASSPGAGGPYEQYF
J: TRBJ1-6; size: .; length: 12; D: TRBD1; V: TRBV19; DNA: TGTGCCAGTAGTAGGGACAGGGAACCCCTCCACTTT; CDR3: CASSRDREPLHF
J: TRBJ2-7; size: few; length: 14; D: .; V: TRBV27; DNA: TGTGCCAGCAGTTCGCGACTATCGCTTAACGAGCAGTACTTC; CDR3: CASSSRLSLNEQYF
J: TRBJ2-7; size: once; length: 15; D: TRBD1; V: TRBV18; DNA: TGTGCCAGCTCACCACAGGGGGCGCAACGCGCCGAGCAGTACTTC; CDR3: CASSPQGAQRAEQYF
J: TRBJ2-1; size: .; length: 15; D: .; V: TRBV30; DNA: TGTGCCTGGAGTGCCCGCCATCTTAACAGAAATGAGCAGTTCTTC; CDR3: CAWSARHLNRNEQFF